This T cell receptor beta chain derives from a study of cytomegalovirus exposure and HLA in healthy donors. Study-wide points: One variant, a missense change in DCLRE1C, was linked in a later analysis to TCR beta V- and J-gene trimming.

The germline gives CDR1 MNHNS, CDR2 SASEGT. The V end was cut by 4 bases, the J end by 2 bases, with 12 bases between. The CDR3 sequence is 14 residues long. Note on this clone: As yet, its antigen is unknown.

Amplification used 60 Vbeta primers and 13 Jbeta primers. Repertoires were generated with immunoSEQ multiplex PCR, while TCRdb's copy carries only in-frame clones and drops some. The table has over 150,000 clones, 68% seen once. Sequenced sample: PBMCs. The rearrangement links TRBV6-1 to TRBJ2-7, with D possibly matching TRBD1 (5 bases). This clonotype originated in a middle-aged woman in good health and CMV-seropositive. The CDR3 reads CASSGRGLAYEQYF. Written as DNA, the CDR3 is TGTGCCAGCAGTGGAAGGGGTTTAGCCTACGAGCAGTACTTC.